The source of this T cell receptor beta chain is a study of Ad26.COV2.S vaccination and SARS-CoV-2 variants. Study conclusions and caveats: After vaccination, substantial breadth of spike-specific CD8+ and CD4+ responses was reported.

Turning to this clone: What it recognizes is unknown.

Treatment indicated: roughly 18 received Ad26.COV2.S at low or high dose, single or two shots; 5 received placebo; per-sample allocation not given. Day 63 after the first vaccine or placebo injection was the time point for sampling. Clones were sequenced by immunoSEQ multiplex PCR, and TCRdb holds only the in-frame ones, with some missing. The sample holds about 380,000 clones, roughly 85% seen once. The CDR3 has 13 amino acids. Trimming removed 8 bases at V and 5 bases at J, with 16 bases between. The receptor was derived from a person aged 18-60 years who received the Ad26.COV2.S COVID-19 vaccine or a placebo. V is TRBV12-3 or TRBV12-4 and J is TRBJ2-7; tentatively, D is TRBD1 (6 bases). The sequenced sample was peripheral blood, obtained in a trial of Ad26.COV2.S vaccine versus placebo. For the CDR3, the DNA is TGTGCCAGCGGCCGGACAGCCGCGGACGAGCAGTACTTC. Translation gives CASGRTAADEQYF.